These T cell receptor beta chains were read from a single sample in a study of T cell responses to AZD1222 COVID-19 vaccine. Repertoires were generated with immunoSEQ multiplex PCR, while TCRdb's copy carries only in-frame clones and drops some. Of fewer than 120,000 clones in the sample, about four fifths are singletons; the top ten hold around 4.6%. The starting material was peripheral blood, obtained on day 0 of AZD1222 vaccination. The source is an adult in good health. The CDR3 runs from the conserved cysteine through the conserved F or W. D genes are given only for firm matches. Rows give clone size only sometimes, using once, few, many, or a class for an expanded clone.

>TRBD2|TRBJ2-7|TRBV7-2|once
TGTGCCAGCAGCTTTCTGGGACTAGCGCCCGAGCAGTACTTC
CASSFLGLAPEQYF
>-|TRBJ1-2|TRBV18|-
TGTGCCAGCTCACCGCTAGAAGGCTACACCTTC
CASSPLEGYTF
>TRBD1|TRBJ2-2|TRBV19|-
TGTGCCAGTAGTGGCCGACAGGGGGTCGTCACCGGGGAGCTGTTTTTT
CASSGRQGVVTGELFF
>-|TRBJ1-1|TRBV19|once
TGTGCCAGTAGGGACGACAGGCGCTTGAACACTGAAGCTTTCTTT
CASRDDRRLNTEAFF
>TRBD2|TRBJ2-5|TRBV9|-
TGTGCCAGCAGCCCGGGGGGACTAGCGGTCAACCAAGAGACCCAGTACTTC
CASSPGGLAVNQETQYF
>-|TRBJ1-1|TRBV19|-
TGTGCCAGTAGTACAGGACAGTACTACACTGAAGCTTTCTTT
CASSTGQYYTEAFF
>TRBD1|TRBJ1-4|TRBV7-2|-
TGTGCCAGCAGCTTAGTCGGGACAGCGGCGGCAAAACTGTTTTTT
CASSLVGTAAAKLFF
>TRBD2|TRBJ2-7|TRBV18|few
TGTGCCAGCTCACCCCTCGGACTAGCGGGGAGGAACCACGAGCAGTACTTC
CASSPLGLAGRNHEQYF
>-|TRBJ1-1|TRBV30|-
TGTGCCTGGAGTGTAGGGACTGAAGCTTTCTTT
CAWSVGTEAFF
>-|TRBJ1-1|TRBV4-3|-
TGCGCCAGCAGCCAAGGGCCTGGGGGGCGCTTGGGCACTGAAGCTTTCTTT
CASSQGPGGRLGTEAFF
>TRBD1|TRBJ1-2|TRBV7-9|-
TGTGCCAGCAGCGGATCTGGGACAGGGTTTGGCTACACCTTC
CASSGSGTGFGYTF
>-|TRBJ2-3|TRBV14|-
TGTGCCAGCAGCCAAGTGATCTCCACAGATACGCAGTATTTT
CASSQVISTDTQYF
>-|TRBJ2-7|TRBV19|-
TGTGCCAGTACCCTAAAGCACAGGCAGTCCTACGAGCAGTACTTC
CASTLKHRQSYEQYF
>-|TRBJ1-4|TRBV7-2|-
TGTGCCAGCAGCTCGAGGGGAGGGAGGGGTGAAAAACTGTTTTTT
CASSSRGGRGEKLFF
>-|TRBJ1-5|TRBV19|-
TGTGCCAGTAGTATCAGAAGTGGCAATCAGCCCCAGCATTTT
CASSIRSGNQPQHF
>-|TRBJ1-6|TRBV19|-
TGTGCCAGTAAGGAGGAGAGCTCCTATAATTCACCCCTCCACTTT
CASKEESSYNSPLHF
>TRBD1|TRBJ1-5|TRBV29-1|-
TGCAGCGTTGGAACAGGGGGCAATCAGCCCCAGCATTTT
CSVGTGGNQPQHF
>TRBD1|TRBJ1-1|TRBV7-2|-
TGTGCCAGCAGCCGGGACAGGTACACTGAAGCTTTCTTT
CASSRDRYTEAFF
>-|TRBJ2-1|TRBV2|-
TGTGCCAGCAGTGTCCAAGACAATGAGCAGTTCTTC
CASSVQDNEQFF
>-|TRBJ1-6|TRBV5-1|-
TGCGCCAGCAGCTTAAGCTCGGTGAAGAGCTCCTATAATTCACCCCTCCACTTT
CASSLSSVKSSYNSPLHF
>TRBD1|TRBJ1-2|TRBV7-8|many
TGTGCCAGCAGCACACGGACAGGCTATGGCTACACCTTC
CASSTRTGYGYTF
>-|TRBJ2-3|TRBV11-2|-
TGTGCCAGCTCGCGGTCTGGGACGCAGTATTTT
CASSRSGTQYF
>-|TRBJ1-3|TRBV28|few
TGTGCCAGCAGTTTGCCCCTTTCACACGGAAACACCATATATTTT
CASSLPLSHGNTIYF
>-|TRBJ2-1|TRBV28|-
TGTGCCAGCAGCCACCCGCCGGCCCAACAGGATTTCTTCGAGCAGTTCTTC
CASSHPPAQQDFFEQFF
>-|TRBJ1-3|TRBV9|-
TGTGCCAGCAGCGTAGCCCCCGGGGCGGGGAACACCATATATTTT
CASSVAPGAGNTIYF
>-|TRBJ1-1|TRBV5-1|-
TGCGCCAGCAGGACAATAAGGGGTGCCCCTGAAGCTTTCTTT
CASRTIRGAPEAFF
>-|TRBJ1-6|TRBV7-6|-
TGTGCCAGCAGAGAAACAGGCAGGAGTAATTCACCCCTCCACTTT
CASRETGRSNSPLHF